Detailed here is one T cell receptor (beta chain). Its antigen is unidentified. Libraries of TCR beta came from quantitative 5'-RACE with molecular barcodes. TCRdb re-analysed the 5' RACE reads in MiXCR, keeping a single row per CDR3 protein. The sample has 100,000 to 150,000 distinct CDR3 sequences; 17% are singletons. This CDR3 has 15 residues. CDR1 and CDR2 (germline): MGHRA, YSYEKL. Trimming cost V 4 bases and J 2 bases, with 14 bases left between them. The data are from a study of CD8 T cells in ankylosing spondylitis. Broader study findings: It appeared that ankylosing spondylitis blood was characterized by a TCR beta motif of eight highly homologous variants. Disease-linked clones bore a CD8+ phenotype, appearing relatively rarely in peripheral blood. As reported, disease-linked clones showed significant enrichment in matched ankylosing spondylitis synovial fluid. A subset of motif variants has previously been described in the synovial fluid and blood of reactive arthritis.

The chain employs TRBV4-1 and TRBJ1-2, with a possible D match to TRBD1 (5 bases). This sequence originates from a male donor with ankylosing spondylitis. The material sequenced was blood, either unsorted or a sorted T cell fraction (not recorded which). The CDR3 region is CASSLGGQSNYGYTF. The CDR3 bases are TGCGCCAGCAGCCTAGGAGGACAATCGAACTATGGCTACACCTTC.